Listed below are T cell receptor beta chains from one sample, sequenced in a study of blood T cells in healthy people across ages. TCRdb re-called the 5' RACE reads with MiXCR, one entry per CDR3 protein. The sample holds 1.5 million to 2 million distinct CDR3 sequences; about 28% are singletons and the top ten take over 7%. The sequencing sample was made of blood. The receptor source for this set is a woman in her twenties or thirties in good health. CDR3s include the opening cysteine and the closing phenylalanine or tryptophan. Fields, in order: J gene, V gene, D gene, clone size, CDR3 protein, CDR3 DNA. A D gene is named only where the DNA matches it firmly. Size is stated for part of the rows, as once, few or many counts, or as a class when the clone is expanded.

TRBJ1-1,TRBV29-1,.,few,CSVGLYRNTEAFF,TGCAGCGTTGGTCTTTATAGGAACACTGAAGCTTTCTTT
TRBJ2-7,TRBV6-1,.,.,CASARDEQYF,TGTGCCAGCGCTAGGGACGAGCAGTACTTC
TRBJ2-5,TRBV6-5,.,.,CASSYRNRTILGETQYF,TGTGCCAGCAGTTACCGGAACAGGACGATCTTGGGGGAGACCCAGTACTTC
TRBJ2-1,TRBV7-8,.,.,CASSFIVLVDGNNEQFF,TGTGCCAGCAGCTTTATTGTTTTAGTGGACGGGAACAATGAGCAGTTCTTC
TRBJ2-6,TRBV27,.,.,CASSPVGGGGSGANVRTF,TGTGCCAGCAGTCCTGTCGGAGGGGGCGGCTCTGGGGCCAACGTCCGGACTTTC
TRBJ2-3,TRBV7-9,.,few,CAISPTAGLTTQYF,TGTGCCATCAGCCCCACTGCGGGACTGACTACGCAGTATTTT
TRBJ2-3,TRBV11-2,.,.,CASSWPRGVLSDTQYF,TGTGCCAGCAGCTGGCCTAGGGGGGTGTTATCAGATACGCAGTATTTT
TRBJ2-1,TRBV7-2,.,.,CASRRPPNNEQFF,TGTGCCAGCAGACGGCCGCCGAACAATGAGCAGTTCTTC
TRBJ2-1,TRBV7-9,.,.,CASSFFPHNEQFF,TGTGCCAGCAGCTTTTTTCCCCACAATGAGCAGTTCTTC
TRBJ2-5,TRBV6-5,.,.,CASSSLEDQETQYF,TGTGCCAGCAGTTCCTTGGAGGACCAAGAGACCCAGTACTTC
TRBJ1-5,TRBV16,.,.,CASSQRGTGQPQHF,TGTGCCAGCAGCCAACGCGGTACGGGTCAGCCCCAGCATTTT